These 17 T cell receptor beta chains were all obtained from the same sample, sequenced in a study of CD4+ T cells in melanoma. The method was immunoSEQ multiplex PCR; TCRdb's version includes in-frame clones alone and lacks a portion of them. The sample consists of some 120,000 clones, over 80% of them appearing once. Sequences were obtained from peripheral blood. Every receptor here comes from a human donor with melanoma.

The chain is built from TRBV7-2 and TRBJ1-1; tentative D call: TRBD1 (5 bases). Trimming cost V 6 bases and J 0 bases, with 11 bases left between them. CDR1 SGHTA and CDR2 FQGNSA come from the germline V gene. CDR3 length: 14 amino acids. Here the CDR3 reads CASSRQTLNTEAFF. CDR3 in DNA: TGTGCCAGCAGTCGACAGACCTTGAACACTGAAGCTTTCTTT.

The chain has TRBV27 and TRBJ2-1, with 8 nucleotides matching TRBD2. V was pared by 3 bases and J by 9 bases, with 1 base of the junction left unmatched. Per the germline V gene, CDR1 is MNHEY and CDR2 is SMNVEV (reference sequence). This CDR3 contains 12 residues. In DNA form, the CDR3 reads TGTGCCAGCAGTTTCAGCGGGGGTGAGCAGTTCTTC. Its protein product is CASSFSGGEQFF.

V usage is TRBV7-9 and J usage is TRBJ1-4; TRBD1 might be the D (5 bases). Germline loops: CDR1 SEHNR, CDR2 FQNEAQ (reference sequence). The V end lost 4 bases, the J end lost 5 bases, and 8 bases lay between the germline ends. The CDR3 sequence is 13 residues long. The CDR3 DNA reads as TGTGCCAGCAGCTGGGGGGAAAATGAAAAACTGTTTTTT. Amino acids: CASSWGENEKLFF.

This chain uses TRBV11-3 with TRBJ1-3, with 7 nucleotides matching TRBD1. With V trimmed by 4 bases and J by 8 bases, 20 bases remained unmatched. This CDR3 spans 18 amino acids. Germline CDR1 reads SGHNT; CDR2 reads YENEEA. The CDR3 DNA follows: TGTGCCAGCAGCTATGATTTCCCACCCGGGAACAGGGGCCACACCATATATTTT. This translates into CASSYDFPPGNRGHTIYF.

The chain employs TRBV6-5 and TRBJ1-1; no firm D call. The V and J ends lost 5 bases and 7 bases respectively, with 8 bases between them. The length of the CDR3 is 11 residues. The germline CDR1 and CDR2 sequences are MNHEY and SVGAGI. The CDR3 DNA reads as TGTGCCAGCAGTCGCGAGGGTGAAGCTTTCTTT. It specifies CASSREGEAFF.

The rearrangement joins TRBV6-4 to TRBJ1-4, with D unresolved. CDR3 length: 15 residues. V lost 0 bases and J 3 bases, leaving 8 bases between the germline ends. Germline CDR1 MRHNA, CDR2 SNTAGT. CDR3 DNA: TGTGCCAGCAGTGACTCGGGTAGCCCTAATGAAAAACTGTTTTTT. Its translation is CASSDSGSPNEKLFF.

The V and J genes are TRBV4-2 and TRBJ2-1; no reliable D call. The ends were cut back, 4 bases at V and 5 bases at J, with 9 bases in the middle. CDR1 LGHNA and CDR2 YNFKEQ come from the germline V gene. This CDR3 has 13 residues. CDR3 DNA sequence: TGTGCCAGCAGCCCGATAGGGAACAATGAGCAGTTCTTC. Translating it yields CASSPIGNNEQFF.

The chain joins TRBV7-2 to TRBJ2-7; no firm D call. Trimming took off 1 base at V and 0 bases at J, with 10 bases between the two ends. Germline loops: CDR1 SGHTA, CDR2 FQGNSA. CDR3 size: 15 residues. The CDR3 DNA sequence: TGTGCCAGCAGCTTAGGGCAACCGAGCTCCTACGAGCAGTACTTC. It is translated as CASSLGQPSSYEQYF.

The chain carries TRBV5-6 and TRBJ1-2; D is ambiguous. The CDR3 spans 13 residues. Germline V gene data show CDR1 as SGHDT and CDR2 as YYEEEE. V lost 5 bases and J lost 4, with 12 bases in between. CDR3 sequence: CASRPWDFYGYTF. CDR3 in DNA: TGTGCCAGCAGACCCTGGGATTTCTATGGCTACACCTTC.

The V call is TRBV2, the J call TRBJ2-2; 9 bases map to TRBD1. V was pared by 6 bases and J by 8 bases, with 10 bases of the junction left unmatched. CDR1 and CDR2 (germline): SNHLY, FYNNEI. The CDR3 extends over 15 amino acids. The CDR3 nucleotides read TGTGCCAGCAGACAGACAGGGGGATTCTTGGGGGAGCTGTTTTTT. Amino acids: CASRQTGGFLGELFF. Filled out from reference TRBV2 and TRBJ2-2, the complete variable domain reads EPEVTQTPSHQVTQMGQEVILRCVPISNHLYFYWYRQILGQKVEFLVSFYNNEISEKSEIFDDQFSVERPDGSNFTLKIRSTKLEDSAMYFCASRQTGGFLGELFFGEGSRLTVL.

The rearrangement links TRBV9 to TRBJ1-1, with D uncertain. There are 13 residues in the CDR3. Germline values: CDR1 SGDLS, CDR2 YYNGEE. V lost 1 base and J lost 5, with 9 bases in between. The DNA of the CDR3 is TGTGCCAGCAGCGTACGCCAAGGGACTGAAGCTTTCTTT. It specifies CASSVRQGTEAFF.

V and J are TRBV9 and TRBJ2-3; 15 nucleotides match TRBD2. J lost 5 bases, V lost 3 bases, and 10 bases had no gene match. CDR1 is SGDLS, CDR2 YYNGEE, per germline. CDR3 length: 18 amino acids. For the CDR3, the DNA is TGTGCCAGCAGCGGGACTAGCGGGGGGGCAGTGGTCGGAGATACGCAGTATTTT. Its translation is CASSGTSGGAVVGDTQYF. Based on the CDR3 plus reference TRBV9 and TRBJ2-3, the full variable domain is DSGVTQTPKHLITATGQRVTLRCSPRSGDLSVYWYQQSLDQGLQFLIQYYNGEERAKGNILERFSAQQFPDLHSELNLSSLELGDSALYFCASSGTSGGAVVGDTQYFGPGTRLTVL.

The J gene is TRBJ2-2, the V gene TRBV11-1, with D unresolved. Trimming removed 4 bases from V and 2 bases from J, with 8 bases in between. Germline assignment: CDR1 SGHAT and CDR2 FQDESV (reference sequence). This CDR3 has 14 residues. The CDR3 is CASSSETNTGELFF. CDR3 bases: TGTGCCAGCAGCTCAGAGACCAACACCGGGGAGCTGTTTTTT.

The chain links TRBV7-2 to TRBJ2-1; TRBD2 might be the D (6 bases). V lost 5 bases and J lost 1, with 12 bases in between. The CDR3 is made up of 15 amino acids. Germline CDR1 is SGHTA and CDR2 is FQGNSA. CDR3 coding DNA: TGTGCCAGCAGCCACGGGAGTGGGTCCTACAATGAGCAGTTCTTC. This gives the protein CASSHGSGSYNEQFF.

The rearrangement joins TRBV11-2 to TRBJ2-5, with D perhaps TRBD2 (7 bases). Germline-derived CDR1 and CDR2 are SGHAT and FQNNGV. The V and J ends lost 5 bases and 4 bases respectively, with 14 bases between them. The CDR3 extends over 14 amino acids. DNA for the CDR3: TGTGCCAGCAGCACCCTGGGGGGGGCAGAGACCCAGTACTTC. Encoded protein: CASSTLGGAETQYF.

V and J are TRBV7-2 and TRBJ1-2; 9 nucleotides align to TRBD1. This CDR3 spans 16 amino acids. The germline CDR1 and CDR2 sequences are SGHTA and FQGNSA. Trimming took 6 bases from V and 2 from J; bases not matched to a gene: 10. CDR3 nucleotide sequence: TGTGCCAGCAGTTGGACCCGGACAGGGGAGAACTATGGCTACACCTTC. Translating it yields CASSWTRTGENYGYTF.

The V gene is TRBV5-1, the J gene TRBJ2-2; 10 bases agree with TRBD1. Germline CDR1 SGHRS, CDR2 YFSETQ. The V segment lost 4 bases and the J segment 3 bases; nucleotides outside the gene matches: 6. This CDR3 is built from 16 residues. The CDR3 reads CASSPTGGADTGELFF. Written as DNA, the CDR3 is TGCGCCAGCAGCCCGACAGGGGGCGCAGACACCGGGGAGCTGTTTTTT.